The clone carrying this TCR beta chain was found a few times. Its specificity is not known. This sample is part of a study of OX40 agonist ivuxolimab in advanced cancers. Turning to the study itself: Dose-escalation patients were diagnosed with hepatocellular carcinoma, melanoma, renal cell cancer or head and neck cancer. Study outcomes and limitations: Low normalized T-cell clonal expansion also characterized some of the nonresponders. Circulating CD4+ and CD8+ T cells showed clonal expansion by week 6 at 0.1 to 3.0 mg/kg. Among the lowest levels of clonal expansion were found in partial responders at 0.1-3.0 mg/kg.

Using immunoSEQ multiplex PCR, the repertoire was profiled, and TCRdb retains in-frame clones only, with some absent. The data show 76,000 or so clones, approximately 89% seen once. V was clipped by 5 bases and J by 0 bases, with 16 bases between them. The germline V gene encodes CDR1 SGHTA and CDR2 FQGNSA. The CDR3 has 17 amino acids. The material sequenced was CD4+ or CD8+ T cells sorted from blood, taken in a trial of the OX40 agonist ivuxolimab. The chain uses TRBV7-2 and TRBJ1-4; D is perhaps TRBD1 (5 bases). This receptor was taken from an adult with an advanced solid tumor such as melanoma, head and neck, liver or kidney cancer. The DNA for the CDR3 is TGTGCCAGCAGCGTAACGACAGACCCTGCAACTAATGAAAAACTGTTTTTT. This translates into CASSVTTDPATNEKLFF.